The source of this T cell receptor (beta chain) is a study of T cell changes during pregnancy in multiple sclerosis. Clones were sequenced by immunoSEQ multiplex PCR, and TCRdb holds only the in-frame ones, with some missing. The sample holds more than 40,000 clones, 85% to 95% seen once. The CDR3 is 15 amino acids. V shed 5 bases and J 6 bases; nucleotides not matched to a gene: 8. Germline V gene lookup returns CDR1 SEHNR and CDR2 FQNEAQ (reference sequence). The chain joins TRBV7-9 to TRBJ1-4, with 8 positions matching TRBD1. The receptor was isolated from a female donor with multiple sclerosis, enrolled in a pregnancy study. Source: CD8+ T cells from peripheral blood mononuclear cells, taken in the third trimester of pregnancy. The CDR3 loop reads CASSLRTGLDEKLFF. The CDR3, as DNA: TGTGCCAGCAGCCTTCGGACAGGGCTCGATGAAAAACTGTTTTTT.